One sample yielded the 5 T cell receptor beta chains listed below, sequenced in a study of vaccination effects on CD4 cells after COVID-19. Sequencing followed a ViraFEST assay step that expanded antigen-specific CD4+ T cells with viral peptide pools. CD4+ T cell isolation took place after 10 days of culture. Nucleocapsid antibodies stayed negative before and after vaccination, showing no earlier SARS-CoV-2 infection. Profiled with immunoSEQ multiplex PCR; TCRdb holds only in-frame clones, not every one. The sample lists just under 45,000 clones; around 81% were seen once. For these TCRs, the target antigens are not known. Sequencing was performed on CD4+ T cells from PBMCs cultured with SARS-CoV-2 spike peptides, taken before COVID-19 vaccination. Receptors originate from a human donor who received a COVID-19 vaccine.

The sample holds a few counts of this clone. The CDR3 DNA follows: TGTGCCAGCAGCCAAGGGGGATCGGGTCAGCCCCAGCATTTT. Translated, it gives CASSQGGSGQPQHF. The chain couples TRBV4-2 to TRBJ1-5, with D hard to call. The CDR3 runs 14 residues. Germline V gene lookup returns CDR1 LGHNA and CDR2 YNFKEQ. V was shortened by 1 base and J by 6 bases, with 10 bases between the two germline ends.

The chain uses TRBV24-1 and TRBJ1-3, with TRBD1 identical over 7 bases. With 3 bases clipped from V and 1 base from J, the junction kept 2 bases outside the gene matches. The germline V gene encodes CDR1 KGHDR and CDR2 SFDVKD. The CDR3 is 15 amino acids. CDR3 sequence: CATSDTTGSGNTIYF. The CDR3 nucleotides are TGTGCCACCAGTGATACGACAGGGTCTGGAAACACCATATATTTT.

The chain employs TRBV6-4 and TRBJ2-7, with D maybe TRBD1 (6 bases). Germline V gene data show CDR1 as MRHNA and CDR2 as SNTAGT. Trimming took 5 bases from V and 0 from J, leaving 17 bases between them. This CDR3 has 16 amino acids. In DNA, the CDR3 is TGTGCCAGCAGTAAACCAATGCAGGGGAGCTCCTACGAGCAGTACGTC. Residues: CASSKPMQGSSYEQYV.

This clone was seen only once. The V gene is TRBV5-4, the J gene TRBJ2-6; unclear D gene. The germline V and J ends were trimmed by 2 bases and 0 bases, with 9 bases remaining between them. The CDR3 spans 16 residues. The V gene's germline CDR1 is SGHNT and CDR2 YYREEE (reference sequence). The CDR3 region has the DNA TGTGCCAGCAGCTTAGACTGGGACTCTGGGGCCAACGTCCTGACTTTC. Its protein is CASSLDWDSGANVLTF.

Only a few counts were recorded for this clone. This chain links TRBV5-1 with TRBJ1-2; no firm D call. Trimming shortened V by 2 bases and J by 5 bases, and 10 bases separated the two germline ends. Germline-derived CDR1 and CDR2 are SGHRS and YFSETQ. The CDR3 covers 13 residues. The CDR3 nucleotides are TGCGCCAGCAGCTTCGCCAACTTGTATGGCTACACCTTC. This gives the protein CASSFANLYGYTF.